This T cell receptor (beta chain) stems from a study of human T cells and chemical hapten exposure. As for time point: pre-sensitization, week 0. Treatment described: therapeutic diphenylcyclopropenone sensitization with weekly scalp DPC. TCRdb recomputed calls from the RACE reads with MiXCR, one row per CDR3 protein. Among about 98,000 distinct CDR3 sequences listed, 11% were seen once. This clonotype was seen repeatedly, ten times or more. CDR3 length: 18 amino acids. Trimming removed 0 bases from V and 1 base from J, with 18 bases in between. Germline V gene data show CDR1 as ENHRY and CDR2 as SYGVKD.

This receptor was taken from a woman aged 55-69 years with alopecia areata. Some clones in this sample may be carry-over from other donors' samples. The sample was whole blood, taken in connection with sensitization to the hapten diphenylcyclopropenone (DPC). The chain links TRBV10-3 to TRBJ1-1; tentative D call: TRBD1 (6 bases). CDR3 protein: CAISESIFVGTQNTEAFF. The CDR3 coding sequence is TGTGCCATCAGTGAGTCGATCTTCGTCGGGACACAGAACACTGAAGCTTTCTTT.